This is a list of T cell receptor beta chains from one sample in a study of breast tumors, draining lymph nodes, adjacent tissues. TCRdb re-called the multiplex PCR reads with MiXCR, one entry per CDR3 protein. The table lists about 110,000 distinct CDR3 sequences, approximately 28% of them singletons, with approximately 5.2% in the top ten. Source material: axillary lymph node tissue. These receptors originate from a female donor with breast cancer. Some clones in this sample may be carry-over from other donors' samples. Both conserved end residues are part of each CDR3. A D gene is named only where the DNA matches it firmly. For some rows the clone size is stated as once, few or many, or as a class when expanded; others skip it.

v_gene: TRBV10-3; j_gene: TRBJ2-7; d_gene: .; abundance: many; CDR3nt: TGTGCCATCAGTGAGTCGGCGTTGGGGGATCTGGACGAGCAGTACTTC; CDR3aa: CAISESALGDLDEQYF
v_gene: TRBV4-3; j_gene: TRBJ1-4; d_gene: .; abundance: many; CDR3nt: TGCGCCAGCAGCCAAGCCGCCGGGGGAACTAATGAAAAACTGTTTTTT; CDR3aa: CASSQAAGGTNEKLFF
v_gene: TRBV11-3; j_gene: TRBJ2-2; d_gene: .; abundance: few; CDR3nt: TGTGCCAGCAGCTTATCTGGGGACACCGGGGAGCTGTTTTTT; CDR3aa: CASSLSGDTGELFF
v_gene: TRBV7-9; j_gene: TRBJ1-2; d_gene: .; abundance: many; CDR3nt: TGTGCCAGCAGCTTAGTCGACAGACTGAACTATGGCTACCCCTTC; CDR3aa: CASSLVDRLNYGYPF
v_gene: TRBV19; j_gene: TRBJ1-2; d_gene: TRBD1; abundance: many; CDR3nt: TGTGCCAGTAGTATTACCGGGACAGGGGCATATGGCTACACCTTC; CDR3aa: CASSITGTGAYGYTF
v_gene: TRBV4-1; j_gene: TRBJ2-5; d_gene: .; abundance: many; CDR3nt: TGCGCCAGCAGCCAAGATCTTCGGGGAGGAGGAGAGACCCAGTACTTC; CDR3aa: CASSQDLRGGGETQYF
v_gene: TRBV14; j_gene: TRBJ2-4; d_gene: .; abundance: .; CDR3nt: TGTGCCAGCAGCCAAGGAGGAGAGCTGAGGAAGGACTTC; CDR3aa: CASSQGGELRKDF
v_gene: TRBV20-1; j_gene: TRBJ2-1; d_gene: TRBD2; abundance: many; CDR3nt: TGCAGTGCTTACTTAGCGGGAGGGCTCAATGAGCAGTTCTTC; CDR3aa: CSAYLAGGLNEQFF
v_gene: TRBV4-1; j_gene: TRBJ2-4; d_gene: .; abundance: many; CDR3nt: TGCGCCAGCAGCCAAGATGTGACCCCCCGAAACATTCAGTACTTC; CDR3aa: CASSQDVTPRNIQYF
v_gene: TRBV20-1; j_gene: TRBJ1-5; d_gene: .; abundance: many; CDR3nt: TGCAGTGCTAGACACAACGTCCAGCCCCAGCATTTT; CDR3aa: CSARHNVQPQHF
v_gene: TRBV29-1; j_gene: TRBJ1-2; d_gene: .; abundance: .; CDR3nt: TGCAGCTTATCAGGAGGGGATGCGGGCTACACCTTC; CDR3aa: CSLSGGDAGYTF
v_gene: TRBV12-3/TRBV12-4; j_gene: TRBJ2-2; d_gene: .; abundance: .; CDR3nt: TGTGCCAGCAGTTCCCTTGGCGGGGAGCTGTTTTTT; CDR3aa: CASSSLGGELFF
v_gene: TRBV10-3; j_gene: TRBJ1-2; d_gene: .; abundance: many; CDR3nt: TGTGCCATCAATAAGGACAGTAATGGCTACACCTTC; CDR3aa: CAINKDSNGYTF
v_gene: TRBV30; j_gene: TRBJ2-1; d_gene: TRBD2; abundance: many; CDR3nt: TGTGCCTGGACCCTAGCGGGTCACTACAATGAGCAGTTCTTC; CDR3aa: CAWTLAGHYNEQFF
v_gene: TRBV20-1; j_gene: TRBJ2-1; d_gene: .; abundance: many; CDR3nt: TGCAGTGCTAGAGGAGGGGGGTGGGTGGTATACAATGAGCAGTTCTTC; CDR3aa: CSARGGGWVVYNEQFF
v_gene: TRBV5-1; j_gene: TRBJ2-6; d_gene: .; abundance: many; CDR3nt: TGCGCCAGCAGCTTGGGAGGGACTGGGGCCAACGTCCTGACTTTC; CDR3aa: CASSLGGTGANVLTF
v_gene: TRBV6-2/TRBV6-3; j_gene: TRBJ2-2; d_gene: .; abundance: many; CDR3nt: TGTGCCAGCAGTCACTCGGGGCGGGTGAACACCGGGGAGCTGTTTTTT; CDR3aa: CASSHSGRVNTGELFF
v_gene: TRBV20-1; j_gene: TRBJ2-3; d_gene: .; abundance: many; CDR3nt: TGCAGTGCTAGAATGGACGCCTCCTATAGCACAGATACGCAGTATTTT; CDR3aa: CSARMDASYSTDTQYF
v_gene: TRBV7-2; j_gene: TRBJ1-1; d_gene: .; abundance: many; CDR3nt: TGTGCCAGCAGCTTAGGACAGAACACTGAAGCTTTCTTT; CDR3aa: CASSLGQNTEAFF
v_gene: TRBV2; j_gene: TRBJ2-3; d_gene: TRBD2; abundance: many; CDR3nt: TGTGCCAGCAGTCCACGCCGGCTAGCGGGCCACACAGATACGCAGTATTTT; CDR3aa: CASSPRRLAGHTDTQYF
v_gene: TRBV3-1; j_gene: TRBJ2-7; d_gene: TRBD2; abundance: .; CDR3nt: TGTGCCAGCAGCCAAGAAACTAGCGGCCCCTACGAGCAGTACTTC; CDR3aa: CASSQETSGPYEQYF
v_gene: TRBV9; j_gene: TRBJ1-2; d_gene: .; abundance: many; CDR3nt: TGTGCCAGCAGCGTAGGCGCCGCGGGCAACTATGGCTACACCTTC; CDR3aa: CASSVGAAGNYGYTF
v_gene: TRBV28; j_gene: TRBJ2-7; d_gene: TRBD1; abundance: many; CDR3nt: TGTGCCAGCAGTCTCGACGGACAGGGATCGAACGAGCAGTACTTC; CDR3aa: CASSLDGQGSNEQYF
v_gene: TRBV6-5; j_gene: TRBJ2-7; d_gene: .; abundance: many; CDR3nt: TGTGCCAGCAGTTACACAGGCTTCTACGAGCAGTACTTC; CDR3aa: CASSYTGFYEQYF
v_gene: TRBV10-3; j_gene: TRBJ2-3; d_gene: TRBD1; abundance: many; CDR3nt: TGTGCCATCCACGGGGACAGGGACCGCACAGATACGCAGTATTTT; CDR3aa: CAIHGDRDRTDTQYF
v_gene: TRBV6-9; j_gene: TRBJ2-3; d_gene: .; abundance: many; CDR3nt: TGTGCCAGCATCATCAAGGCCCAGTATTTT; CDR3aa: CASIIKAQYF
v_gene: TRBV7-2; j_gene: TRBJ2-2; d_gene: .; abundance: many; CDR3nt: TGTGCCAGCAGCTTAAGCGTCCTTAGGACCGGGGAGCTGTTTTTT; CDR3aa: CASSLSVLRTGELFF
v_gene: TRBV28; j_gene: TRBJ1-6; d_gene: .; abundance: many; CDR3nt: TGTGCCAGCAGTTTATCAGGGACTGGAATTTCACCCCTCCACTTT; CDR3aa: CASSLSGTGISPLHF
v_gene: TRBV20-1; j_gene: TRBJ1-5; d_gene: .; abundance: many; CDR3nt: TGCAGTGCCAGTCGAGGGATCAATCAGCCCCAGCATTTT; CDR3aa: CSASRGINQPQHF
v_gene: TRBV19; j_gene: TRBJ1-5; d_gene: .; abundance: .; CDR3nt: TGTGCCAGTAGTATAGAAGGATATAGCAATCAGCCCCAGCATTTT; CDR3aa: CASSIEGYSNQPQHF
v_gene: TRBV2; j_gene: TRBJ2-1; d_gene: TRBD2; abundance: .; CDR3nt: TGTGCCAGCAGTTGGACTAGCGGGAGCTCCTACAATGAGCAGTTCTTC; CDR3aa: CASSWTSGSSYNEQFF